The clone carrying this T cell receptor (beta chain) was counted ten times or more. Its antigen is still unknown. The data were taken from a study of response to subunit inactivated influenza vaccine. CDR3 length: 12 amino acids. V was clipped by 3 bases and J by 5 bases, with 8 bases between them. From germline, CDR1 is DFQATT and CDR2 SNEGSKA (reference sequence). Study results and caveats: Few new T cells, the authors suggested, are recruited by each seasonal influenza vaccination.

TCRdb reprocessed the RT-PCR reads via MiXCR and lists one record per CDR3 protein. The sample records around 480,000 distinct CDR3 sequences, 10% to 11% being singletons. Material: PBMCs from blood, obtained about 6 weeks after vaccination. The rearrangement joins TRBV20-1 to TRBJ2-1, with a possible D match to TRBD1 (6 bases). The receptor comes from a man aged 45 to 65 who received an inactivated influenza vaccine. The CDR3 here is CSASWGHNEQFF. The CDR3 DNA reads as TGCAGTGCTAGCTGGGGGCACAATGAGCAGTTCTTC.